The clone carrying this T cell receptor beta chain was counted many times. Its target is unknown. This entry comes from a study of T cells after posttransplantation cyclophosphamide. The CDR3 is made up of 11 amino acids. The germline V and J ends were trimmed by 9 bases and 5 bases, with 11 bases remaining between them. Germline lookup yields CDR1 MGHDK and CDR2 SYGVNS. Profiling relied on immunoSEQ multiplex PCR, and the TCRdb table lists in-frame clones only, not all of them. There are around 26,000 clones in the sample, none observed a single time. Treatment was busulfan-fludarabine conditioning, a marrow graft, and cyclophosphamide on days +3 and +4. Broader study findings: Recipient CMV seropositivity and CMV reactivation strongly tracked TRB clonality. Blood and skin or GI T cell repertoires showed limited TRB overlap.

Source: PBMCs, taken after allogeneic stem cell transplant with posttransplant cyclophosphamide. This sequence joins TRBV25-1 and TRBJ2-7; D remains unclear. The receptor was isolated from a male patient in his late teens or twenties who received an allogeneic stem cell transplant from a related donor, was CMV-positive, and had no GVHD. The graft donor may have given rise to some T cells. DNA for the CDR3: TGTGCCAGTCGAGATGTACACGAGCAGTACTTC. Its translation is CASRDVHEQYF.